This entry lists 10 T cell receptor beta chains sequenced from one sample in a study of CD8 T cells in ankylosing spondylitis. TCRdb reprocessed the 5' RACE reads via MiXCR and lists one record per CDR3 protein. The sample lists under 150,000 distinct CDR3 sequences; around 10% were seen once. What was sequenced was blood, either unsorted or a sorted T cell fraction (not recorded which). Source of these receptors: a female donor with ankylosing spondylitis or in good health (not recorded which).

This clonotype was observed at least ten times. The chain recombines TRBV4-2 with TRBJ2-7, with 7 bases aligning to TRBD2. Trimming at V came to 0 bases and at J to 0 bases, leaving 5 bases not matched to a gene. Germline V lookup: CDR1 LGHNA, CDR2 YNFKEQ. The CDR3 consists of 16 residues. The CDR3: CASSQDLGGVSYEQYF. The CDR3 DNA sequence: TGTGCCAGCAGCCAAGATTTGGGGGGGGTCTCCTACGAGCAGTACTTC.

This clonotype was observed a few times. The V call is TRBV5-6, the J call TRBJ1-2; D remains ambiguous. Germline V gene lookup returns CDR1 SGHDT and CDR2 YYEEEE. The CDR3 has 15 residues. V was shortened by 6 bases and J by 1 base, with 16 bases between the two germline ends. CDR3 nucleotides: TGTGCCAGCAACGGCGCGGCGTCCGGTAACTATGGCTACACCTTC. Amino acid sequence: CASNGAASGNYGYTF.

The genes are TRBV5-6 and TRBJ1-1, with D possibly TRBD1 on 6 matching bases. Germline assignment: CDR1 SGHDT and CDR2 YYEEEE. Trimming took off 0 bases at V and 5 bases at J, with 11 bases between the two ends. CDR3 size: 14 residues. CDR3 protein: CASSLGIQGTEAFF. The CDR3 region has the DNA TGTGCCAGCAGCTTGGGCATACAGGGAACTGAAGCTTTCTTT.

In this sample, this clonotype turned up many times. In nucleotides, the CDR3 is TGTGCCAGCAGCCTTAGGGGGTATGAAGCTTTCTTT. Translation: CASSLRGYEAFF. The chain is built from TRBV3-1 and TRBJ1-1, with a possible D match to TRBD1 (6 bases). The ends were cut back, 4 bases at V and 7 bases at J, with 10 bases in the middle. Looked up from germline, CDR1 is LGHDT and CDR2 is YNNKEL (reference sequence). CDR3 length: 12 amino acids.

This clonotype was found many times. The genes are TRBV7-3 and TRBJ2-1; possibly TRBD2 for D (6 bases). Trimming cost V 1 base and J 2 bases, with 12 bases left between them. The CDR3 loop spans 16 amino acids. Germline lookup yields CDR1 SGHTA and CDR2 FQGTGA. This CDR3 reads CASSLSWTGAYNEQFF. CDR3 nucleotide sequence: TGTGCCAGCAGCTTAAGTTGGACGGGGGCCTACAATGAGCAGTTCTTC.

Ten or more counts support this clonotype. The rearrangement joins TRBV5-5 to TRBJ2-6; D gene uncertain. The V and J ends lost 0 bases and 0 bases respectively, with 13 bases between them. The germline V gene has CDR1 SGHKS and CDR2 YYEKEE (reference sequence). This CDR3 has 18 amino acids. CDR3 sequence (DNA): TGTGCCAGCAGCTTGGAGATCGGACGTACCTCTGGGGCCAACGTCCTGACTTTC. Translating it yields CASSLEIGRTSGANVLTF.

Remarks on this clonotype: Just one base apart from a much larger clone, this may be a read error. V is TRBV12-3 or TRBV12-4 and J is TRBJ2-2, with TRBD2 matching over 8 bases. The CDR3 consists of 18 residues. CDR3: CTSRGPGGYLANTGELFF. CDR3 DNA: TGTACCAGCAGGGGCCCGGGAGGGTATCTCGCGAACACCGGGGAGCTGTTTTTT.

This clonotype was observed a few times. The chain is built from TRBV28 and TRBJ2-5; possibly TRBD2 for D (5 bases). The CDR3 is made up of 13 amino acids. The germline V gene encodes CDR1 MDHEN and CDR2 SYDVKM. Trimming removed 3 bases at V and 5 bases at J, with 10 bases between. DNA for the CDR3: TGTGCCAGCAGTTTTGAGGGCTGGGAGACCCAGTACTTC. Amino acids: CASSFEGWETQYF.

Many counts were recorded for this clonotype. The rearrangement joins TRBV5-4 to TRBJ1-2; D not resolved. The CDR3 is 13 residues long. CDR1 is SGHNT, CDR2 YYREEE, per germline (reference sequence). V lost 4 bases to trimming and J lost 6 bases, with 13 bases between them. In nucleotides, the CDR3 is TGTGCCAGCAGCCCTTACGAGAGGAATGGCTACACCTTC. Translation: CASSPYERNGYTF.

This clonotype was detected only a few times. This sequence joins TRBV7-7 and TRBJ2-1, with TRBD2 matching 12 bases. V lost 5 bases, J lost 5 bases, and 7 bases stayed unmatched. The CDR3 is 16 residues long. Germline V gene sequence: CDR1 SSHAT, CDR2 FNYEAQ (reference sequence). The CDR3 DNA reads TGTGCCAGCAGCCCCGGACTAGCGGGAACGAACAATGAGCAGTTCTTC. Encoded protein: CASSPGLAGTNNEQFF.